A selection of T cell receptor beta chains follows, all from one sample in a study of blood T cells in healthy people across ages. From the 5' RACE reads, TCRdb called clonotypes with MiXCR, one entry per CDR3 protein. Among about 2 million distinct CDR3 sequences listed, about 50% were seen once. Sequencing was done on a sample of blood. These receptors were collected from a woman aged 40 to 50 in good health. Each CDR3 is given with its conserved first and last residue. A D gene is named only where the DNA matches it firmly. Clone size is shown for a subset of rows, as once, few, many or a class of expanded clone.

D,V,J,size,CDR3,DNA
-,TRBV11-2,TRBJ2-3,-,CASSADSSFRYF,TGTGCCAGCAGCGCGGACTCGAGCTTTCGGTATTTT
-,TRBV28,TRBJ2-5,-,CASSPRPGGPETQYF,TGTGCCAGCAGTCCTCGGCCCGGGGGGCCGGAGACCCAGTACTTC
TRBD1,TRBV7-2,TRBJ2-5,-,CASSGWTGGEETQYF,TGTGCCAGCAGCGGCTGGACAGGGGGCGAGGAGACCCAGTACTTC
-,TRBV4-3,TRBJ1-2,few,CASSQDEKVQGYYGYTF,TGCGCCAGCAGCCAAGACGAGAAAGTGCAGGGGTACTATGGCTACACCTTC
-,TRBV28,TRBJ2-3,few,CASSLVQGYSDTQYF,TGTGCCAGCAGTTTAGTACAGGGTTATTCAGATACGCAGTATTTT
-,TRBV28,TRBJ2-1,-,CASSLGPLQFF,TGTGCCAGCAGTTTAGGGCCCCTCCAGTTCTTC
-,TRBV29-1,TRBJ1-2,-,CSVAREGSDYGYTF,TGCAGCGTCGCGAGGGAGGGGTCGGACTATGGCTACACCTTC
TRBD2,TRBV4-1,TRBJ2-3,-,CASSQGSGDSTDTQYF,TGCGCCAGCAGCCAAGGTAGCGGGGATAGCACAGATACGCAGTATTTT
TRBD1,TRBV4-2,TRBJ2-7,-,CASSQAVRQGTYEQYF,TGTGCCAGCAGCCAAGCGGTTAGACAGGGCACCTACGAGCAGTACTTC
-,TRBV29-1,TRBJ2-3,few,CSVGRDTSTDTQYF,TGCAGCGTTGGTCGGGACACTAGCACAGATACGCAGTATTTT
-,TRBV6-5,TRBJ2-5,-,CASSNRDSEWETQYF,TGTGCCAGCAGTAACAGGGATTCAGAATGGGAGACCCAGTACTTC
-,TRBV9,TRBJ2-5,once,CASSVLVGGLETQYF,TGTGCCAGCAGCGTATTGGTCGGGGGGCTGGAGACCCAGTACTTC
TRBD1,TRBV18,TRBJ2-5,-,CASSPQQGAQETQYF,TGTGCCAGCTCACCACAACAGGGGGCTCAAGAGACCCAGTACTTC
-,TRBV5-1,TRBJ2-7,few,CASSLGTVEGSDEQYF,TGCGCCAGCAGCTTGGGTACAGTTGAGGGTTCCGACGAGCAGTACTTC
-,TRBV29-1,TRBJ2-4,-,CSVEWLQGRDKNIQYF,TGCAGCGTTGAGTGGTTACAGGGAAGAGACAAAAACATTCAGTACTTC
TRBD2,TRBV20-1,TRBJ2-1,-,CSAPSGEPLLGYNEQFF,TGCAGTGCTCCCAGCGGGGAACCCCTCTTAGGCTACAATGAGCAGTTCTTC
TRBD1,TRBV4-1,TRBJ1-2,-,CASSRGGTGRGYTF,TGCGCCAGCAGCCGGGGCGGGACAGGGAGAGGCTACACCTTC
TRBD1,TRBV20-1,TRBJ1-1,-,CSARGGQGDTEAFF,TGCAGTGCTAGAGGGGGACAGGGGGACACTGAAGCTTTCTTT
-,TRBV7-9,TRBJ1-2,few,CASSLGGFRTYGYTF,TGTGCCAGCAGCTTAGGGGGGTTTCGGACCTATGGCTACACCTTC
TRBD1,TRBV29-1,TRBJ1-2,-,CSVRGDGYTF,TGCAGCGTCAGGGGGGATGGCTACACCTTC
TRBD2,TRBV9,TRBJ2-1,few,CASSVSGAIDEQFF,TGTGCCAGCAGCGTTAGCGGGGCAATCGATGAGCAGTTCTTC
-,TRBV3-1,TRBJ2-7,-,CASSQDRPGEQYF,TGTGCCAGCAGCCAAGATCGACCCGGCGAGCAGTACTTC
-,TRBV10-3,TRBJ2-7,-,CAISEVGNSYEQYF,TGTGCCATCAGTGAGGTAGGCAACTCCTACGAGCAGTACTTC
TRBD1,TRBV5-6,TRBJ2-7,few,CASSWAGGEQYF,TGTGCCAGCAGTTGGGCAGGGGGCGAGCAGTACTTC
-,TRBV16,TRBJ2-5,-,CASSQRGSWQYF,TGTGCCAGCAGCCAAAGGGGCTCGTGGCAGTACTTC
TRBD1,TRBV19,TRBJ2-5,-,CASSTTGGPETQYF,TGTGCCAGTAGTACTACAGGGGGCCCAGAGACCCAGTACTTC
TRBD1,TRBV5-1,TRBJ2-1,-,CASSLWLTGTSYNEQFF,TGCGCCAGCAGCTTGTGGTTGACAGGGACCTCCTACAATGAGCAGTTCTTC
TRBD1,TRBV29-1,TRBJ1-4,few,CSVQDYRGTNEKLFF,TGCAGCGTTCAAGACTACAGGGGAACTAATGAAAAACTGTTTTTT
TRBD2,TRBV7-2,TRBJ2-5,few,CASSTQTSPRPYF,TGTGCCAGCAGCACCCAGACTAGCCCACGGCCGTACTTC
-,TRBV4-1,TRBJ1-1,few,CASSQVQLNTEAFF,TGCGCCAGCAGCCAAGTACAGCTTAACACTGAAGCTTTCTTT
-,TRBV7-2,TRBJ1-2,-,CASSFRQAGGSSSCTF,TGTGCCAGCAGCTTCAGACAGGCTGGGGGTTCGAGCAGCTGCACCTTC
-,TRBV20-1,TRBJ2-7,many,CSASGDSYEQYF,TGCAGTGCTAGTGGAGACTCCTACGAGCAGTACTTC
-,TRBV7-9,TRBJ1-5,-,CASTWGDSNQPQHF,TGTGCCAGCACCTGGGGGGATAGCAATCAGCCCCAGCATTTT
-,TRBV11-2,TRBJ2-5,-,CASSLGPGPETQYF,TGTGCCAGCAGCTTAGGCCCGGGACCTGAGACCCAGTACTTC
-,TRBV28,TRBJ2-7,few,CASSPGVDLYEQYF,TGTGCCAGCAGCCCGGGGGTCGATCTCTACGAGCAGTACTTC
-,TRBV7-2,TRBJ2-5,few,CASSPGVSEETQYF,TGTGCCAGCAGCCCGGGGGTCTCTGAAGAGACCCAGTACTTC
-,TRBV5-1,TRBJ1-2,-,CASSPKQGGIIYTF,TGCGCCAGCAGTCCAAAACAGGGTGGGATCATCTACACCTTC
TRBD2,TRBV29-1,TRBJ2-1,-,CSVSELAGGNEQFF,TGCAGCGTTTCGGAACTAGCGGGGGGAAATGAGCAGTTCTTC
-,TRBV10-3,TRBJ2-6,few,CAISNSGANVLTF,TGTGCCATCAGTAACTCTGGGGCCAACGTCCTGACTTTC
-,TRBV3-1,TRBJ2-5,-,CASSQDVRGWGTQYF,TGTGCCAGCAGCCAAGATGTCAGGGGATGGGGGACCCAGTACTTC
-,TRBV27,TRBJ2-5,-,CATGGGVETQYF,TGTGCCACTGGAGGAGGGGTGGAGACCCAGTACTTC
-,TRBV7-2,TRBJ1-6,-,CASSLPGRPDRFHF,TGTGCCAGCAGCTTGCCGGGCCGACCAGATCGCTTCCACTTT
-,TRBV5-6,TRBJ2-3,-,CASSWAGPTDTQYF,TGTGCCAGCTCGTGGGCAGGTCCCACAGATACGCAGTATTTT
-,TRBV4-2,TRBJ2-5,few,CASGGASEETQYF,TGTGCCAGCGGGGGGGCTTCCGAAGAGACCCAGTACTTC
-,TRBV7-3,TRBJ2-5,-,CASSLRGPGQTETQYF,TGTGCCAGCAGCCTACGGGGCCCGGGCCAAACTGAGACCCAGTACTTC
TRBD1,TRBV29-1,TRBJ2-5,few,CSTRTGAGETQYF,TGCAGCACCCGGACAGGGGCCGGAGAGACCCAGTACTTC
-,TRBV12-3/TRBV12-4,TRBJ2-5,few,CASSLNRDQETQYF,TGTGCCAGCAGTTTAAACAGGGACCAAGAGACCCAGTACTTC
-,TRBV20-1,TRBJ2-2,-,CSAKVSRTGELFF,TGCAGTGCCAAGGTATCGCGTACCGGGGAGCTGTTTTTT
TRBD2,TRBV7-2,TRBJ2-3,-,CASSPRTSGVADTQYF,TGTGCCAGCAGCCCCAGGACTAGCGGGGTGGCAGATACGCAGTATTTT